This T cell receptor (beta chain) was recorded in a study of beta chain features in type 1 diabetes. Study-level results: cDNA-based sequencing might over-represent cells highly expressing TCR.

The study reverse transcribed the entire isolated RNA, so it sequenced expressed TCRB transcripts. Sequenced by immunoSEQ multiplex PCR; TCRdb stores in-frame clones only, minus some. The table records approximately 470,000 clones, 30% of them present only once. CDR3 length: 15 residues. Germline V gives CDR1 SGHTA, CDR2 FQGNSA. V was trimmed by 0 bases and J by 8 bases, leaving 14 bases between them. The table lists this clone with a few counts. Its antigen is unidentified. The chain recombines TRBV7-2 with TRBJ2-4, with D maybe TRBD2 (6 bases). Sample: naive CD4+ T cells from blood. This TCR was sampled from a man aged 18 to 35 in good health. This CDR3 reads CASSLAGGQGYIQYF. CDR3 nucleotides: TGTGCCAGCAGCTTAGCGGGAGGACAAGGTTACATTCAGTACTTC.